This T cell receptor (beta chain) was recorded in a study of blood T cell repertoires in COVID-19. Sequenced by immunoSEQ multiplex PCR; TCRdb stores in-frame clones only, minus some. The table has 330,000 or so clones, over 80% seen once; the top ten hold roughly a tenth. Germline CDR1 is SGHAT and CDR2 is FQDESV (reference sequence). V gave up 5 bases and J gave up 4 bases; unmatched junction bases: 9. CDR3 size: 16 residues. This receptor was obtained from a man aged 30 to 45 with COVID-19, enrolled during active disease. Sequencing was performed on peripheral blood. The V and J genes are TRBV11-1 and TRBJ2-5, with TRBD2 matching 11 bases. The CDR3, as DNA: TGTGCCAGCAGCCCGGGACTAGCGGCTCGGGGAGAGACCCAGTACTTC. This translates into CASSPGLAARGETQYF. Full variable domain (remainder filled in from reference TRBV11-1 and TRBJ2-5): EAEVAQSPRYKITEKSQAVAFWCDPISGHATLYWYRQILGQGPELLVQFQDESVVDDSQLPKDRFSAERLKGVDSTLKIQPAELGDSAMYLCASSPGLAARGETQYFGPGTRLLVL.